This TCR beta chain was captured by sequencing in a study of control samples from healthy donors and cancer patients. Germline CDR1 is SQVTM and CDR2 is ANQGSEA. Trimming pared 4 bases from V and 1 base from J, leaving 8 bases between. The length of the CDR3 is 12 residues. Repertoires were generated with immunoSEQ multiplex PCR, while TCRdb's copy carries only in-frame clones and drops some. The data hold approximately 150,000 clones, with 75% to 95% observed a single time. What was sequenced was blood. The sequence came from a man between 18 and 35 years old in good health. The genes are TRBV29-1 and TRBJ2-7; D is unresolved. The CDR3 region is CSVVHGSYEQYF. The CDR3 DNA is TGCAGCGTTGTACACGGATCCTACGAGCAGTACTTC.